One TCR beta chain is described in this entry. The specificity of this receptor is unknown. The record has no base qualities; no much larger clone is one base away. TCRbeta CDR3 regions were amplified from genomic DNA by means of the immunoSEQ Assay, a bias-controlled multiplex PCR. Regarding the original processing steps: The number of nucleated cells in each sample was estimated by amplification of reference gene primers within the assay. Sequence reads were collapsed and filtered to measure the absolute abundance of every unique TCRbeta CDR3 rearrangement. For each sample, productive Simpson clonality was calculated as the square root of Simpson's diversity index across productive rearrangements. TCRdb took over this immuneACCESS table, retaining in-frame rearrangements with V and J assigned. Such tables are incomplete; in checked studies, under half of the missing clones stem from an unresolved V gene, and the remainder is unexplained. That table supplies the V and J calls and clone size; D and trimming were determined from the DNA. The sample has under 250,000 clones on record, around 83% of them singletons. The ten largest clones represent around 8.9% of the sample.

The sample originates from a study of blood T cell repertoires in COVID-19 (TCRdb year 2020). Study-wide context: The collaborator samples originated in the United States, Italy and Spain and spanned the acute and convalescent phases of COVID-19. The prospective study material was composed of cDNA or gDNA derived from T cells, B-cell-depleted T cells, or PBMCs. Deeply sampled blood TCRbeta repertoires from subjects exposed to, actively infected with, or recovered from COVID-19 were included in the dataset. The repertoires were released in a freely available public database meant as a resource for research on the immune response to SARS-CoV-2. The samples were drawn from two sources: the first 160 participants of the ongoing ImmuneRACE study, and some 1,300 subjects contributed by 6 global collaborators. A de-identified subject ID, COVID-19 status, age in years and sex were almost always included in the sample metadata. Where HLA class I and class II types were available, the types were taken from metadata supplied by the sample provider, not from assay-based typing.

The collaborating institutions used their own protocols to collect whole blood in K2EDTA tubes. Collaborator samples were shipped for TCRbeta analysis as frozen whole blood, isolated PBMCs, or DNA extracted from either sample type. Here is what the overall study found, with its caveats: The amount of clinical and demographic metadata varied by source and participant and was provided uncurated.

Based on the germline V gene (reference sequence), the CDR1 and CDR2 sequences are DFQATT and SNEGSKA. The CDR3 contains 13 residues, cysteine and phenylalanine counted. Left in the record is the CDR3 DNA by itself, 39 bases read in frame from the first base. V ends up 5 bases short and J 4 bases short, with an unmatched junction base count of 3. Here the chain combines TRBV20-1 and TRBJ1-2, and TRBD1 aligns with 11 junction nucleotides. The sample consisted of peripheral blood. This TCR was recovered from a man between 40 and 49 years old with active or convalescent COVID-19. The DNA sequence follows: TGCAGTGCTGGTGGACAGGGGGCCTATGGCTACACCTTC. Translated, it gives CSAGGQGAYGYTF.